The TCR beta chain under discussion was sequenced for a study of vaccination and CD4 T cells after COVID-19. As for the study in general: Stimuli were overlapping spike peptide pools of SARS-CoV-2 and three common cold coronaviruses (HCoV-NL63, HCoV-OC43, HCoV-229E).

The time point: late sampling 161 to 241 days after vaccination in a few convalescent patients. The treatment denotes: roughly ten-day PBMC culture with coronavirus spike peptide pools or control peptides (ViraFEST assay). Positive PCR tests dated from March to December 2020, predating US Alpha, Beta and Delta variants. This CDR3 is built from 14 residues. Germline V CDR1 and CDR2: SGHVS, FQNEAQ. The V segment lost 8 bases and the J segment 7 bases; nucleotides outside the gene matches: 12. Study-wide findings and caveats: A median of approximately 88% of reactive clones, in convalescent patients, became evident only post-vaccination.

Within the sample, this clonotype is medium-sized. No antigen is known for it. The assay that was used to sequence DNA from cultured CD4+ T cells was the Oncomine TCR Beta short-read assay. The authors extracted genomic DNA from cultured CD4+ T cells. From the PCR reads, TCRdb called clonotypes with MiXCR, one entry per CDR3 protein. The profile shows around 20,000 distinct CDR3 sequences, about 40% of them singletons. The TCR comes from a human donor who had recovered from COVID-19. The sequenced sample was CD4+ T cells from blood, cultured in vitro, obtained about 7 months after SARS-CoV-2 vaccination. V is TRBV7-8 and J is TRBJ2-5; TRBD1 matches at 8 bases. CDR3 protein: CASGDRGGFTTQYF. The CDR3 bases are TGTGCCAGCGGCGACAGGGGCGGGTTCACGACCCAGTACTTC.